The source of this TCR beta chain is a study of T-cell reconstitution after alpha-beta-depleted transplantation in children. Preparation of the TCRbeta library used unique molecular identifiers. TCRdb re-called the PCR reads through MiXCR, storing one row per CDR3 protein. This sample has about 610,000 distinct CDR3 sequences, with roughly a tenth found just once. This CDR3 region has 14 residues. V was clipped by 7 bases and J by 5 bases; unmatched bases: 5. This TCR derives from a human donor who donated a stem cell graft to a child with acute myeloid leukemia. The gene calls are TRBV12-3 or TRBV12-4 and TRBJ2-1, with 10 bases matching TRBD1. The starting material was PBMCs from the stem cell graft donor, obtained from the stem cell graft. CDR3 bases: TGTGCCAGCAAGGGACAGGGGCGCGACAATGAGCAGTTCTTC. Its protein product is CASKGQGRDNEQFF.